Listed below are T cell receptor beta chains from one sample, sequenced in a study of shared clonotypes between healthy human individuals. Repertoires were generated with immunoSEQ multiplex PCR, while TCRdb's copy carries only in-frame clones and drops some. The sample records about 560,000 clones, 70% to 80% being singletons. The material sequenced was PBMCs. Source of these receptors: a middle-aged woman in good health. Some clones in this sample may be carry-over from other donors' samples. Each CDR3 is given with its conserved first and last residue. D genes are given only for firm matches. Clone size is given for some rows only: seen once, a few or many times, or a class if the clone is expanded.

TRBJ1-1 . TRBV28 . CASSLRRGAGTAFF TGTGCCAGCAGTCTCCGCCGGGGGGCAGGGACAGCTTTCTTT
TRBJ2-7 . TRBV2 . CASSDPGEQYF TGTGCCAGCAGTGATCCGGGGGAGCAGTACTTC
TRBJ2-1 . TRBV4-2 . CASSQDSNNEQFF TGTGCCAGCAGCCAGGACTCAAACAATGAGCAGTTCTTC
TRBJ2-1 TRBD2 TRBV4-2 once CASSPRTRDNEQFF TGTGCCAGCAGCCCTCGGACTAGAGACAATGAGCAGTTCTTC
TRBJ2-5 TRBD1 TRBV18 . CASSPGQQETQYF TGTGCCAGCTCACCGGGACAGCAAGAGACCCAGTACTTC
TRBJ2-1 . TRBV10-3 . CAITVSVLVGSPRGNEQFF TGTGCCATCACAGTGAGTGTTCTGGTCGGATCCCCGAGAGGGAATGAGCAGTTCTTC
TRBJ2-5 TRBD1 TRBV30 . CAWPYPIAKGAPQETQYF TGTGCCTGGCCTTACCCTATAGCCAAGGGGGCGCCCCAAGAGACCCAGTACTTC
TRBJ2-3 TRBD1 TRBV4-1 once CASRSDRGTDTQYF TGCGCCAGCAGGTCGGACAGGGGAACAGATACGCAGTATTTT
TRBJ2-4 TRBD2 TRBV11-2 few CASSTNGEGGIQYF TGTGCCAGCAGCACCAACGGGGAGGGTGGCATTCAGTACTTC
TRBJ1-1 . TRBV6-1 . CASKAQVSEAFF TGTGCCAGCAAGGCACAGGTTTCTGAAGCTTTCTTT
TRBJ1-3 . TRBV19 . CGARDAGNTIYF TGTGGGGCGAGGGACGCTGGAAACACCATATATTTT
TRBJ2-2 . TRBV7-9 . CASSLAQGLGTGELFF TGTGCCAGCAGCTTAGCGCAGGGGTTGGGCACCGGGGAGCTGTTTTTT
TRBJ2-1 . TRBV11-2 . CASSRGYNEQFF TGTGCCAGCAGCCGGGGCTACAATGAGCAGTTCTTC
TRBJ1-2 TRBD1 TRBV5-1 . CASRDRDRDYGYTF TGCGCCAGCAGGGATCGGGACAGGGACTATGGCTACACCTTC
TRBJ2-7 . TRBV28 . CASSRGREQYF TGTGCCAGCAGCCGAGGGCGCGAGCAGTACTTC
TRBJ1-1 . TRBV5-4 few CASSRGRNTEAFF TGTGCCAGCAGCAGGGGACGGAACACTGAAGCTTTCTTT
TRBJ1-2 . TRBV5-4 . CASSHPDSLDGYTF TGTGCCAGCAGCCATCCGGACAGTTTAGATGGCTACACCTTC
TRBJ2-3 . TRBV30 . CAWSVAYATDTQYF TGTGCCTGGAGTGTAGCGTACGCAACAGATACGCAGTATTTT
TRBJ2-5 . TRBV28 . CASSSRALWAQYF TGTGCCAGCAGTTCAAGGGCCCTTTGGGCCCAGTACTTC
TRBJ1-4 . TRBV5-1 . CASRKGTNEKLFF TGCGCCAGCAGGAAGGGAACTAATGAAAAACTGTTTTTT
TRBJ2-1 TRBD2 TRBV23-1 many CASSLWTSGEQFF TGCGCCAGCAGTCTGTGGACTAGCGGGGAGCAGTTCTTC